Sequencing of this TCR beta chain was carried out in a study of T cell repertoires in cytomegalovirus infection. Turning to the study itself: Carrying CMV and the relevant HLA type showed in public TCR beta signatures.

Findings and caveats of the study: HLA-C-restricted CMV clonotypes gave the most frequent clonotype in two of eight donors.

CDR1 and CDR2 from the germline V gene are MNHEY and SMNVEV (reference sequence). The CDR3 totals 16 residues. V lost 6 bases to trimming and J lost 3 bases; unmatched junction nucleotides: 9. Each CDR3 protein gets one entry after TCRdb re-called the reads with MiXCR. The sample lists about 920,000 distinct CDR3 sequences; roughly 30% were seen once. A single count supports this clonotype. Its matching antigen is unknown. The chain employs TRBV27 and TRBJ2-2; TRBD2 aligns across 8 bases. The sequence came from a human donor in good health (CMV status not recorded). Some clones in this sample may be carry-over from other donors' samples. Sequencing was performed on cultured CD8+ T cells from PBMCs, taken from culture after CMV antigen stimulation. The CDR3 region is CASSLRGGPDTGELFF. The CDR3 DNA follows: TGTGCCAGCAGCCTCCGGGGGGGGCCGGACACCGGGGAGCTGTTTTTT.